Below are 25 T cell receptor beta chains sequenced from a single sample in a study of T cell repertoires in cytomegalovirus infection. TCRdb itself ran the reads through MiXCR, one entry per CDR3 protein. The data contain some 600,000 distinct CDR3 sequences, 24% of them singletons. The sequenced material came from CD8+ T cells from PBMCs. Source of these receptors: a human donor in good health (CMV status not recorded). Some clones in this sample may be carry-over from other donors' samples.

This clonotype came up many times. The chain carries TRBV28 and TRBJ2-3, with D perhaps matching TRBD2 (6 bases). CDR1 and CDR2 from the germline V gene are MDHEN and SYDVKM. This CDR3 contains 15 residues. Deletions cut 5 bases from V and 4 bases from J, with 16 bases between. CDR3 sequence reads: CASSPGTSMADTQYF. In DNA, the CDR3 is TGTGCCAGCAGTCCCGGGACTTCTATGGCAGATACGCAGTATTTT.

The chain's CDR3 is CASSLAILDRDTEAFF. Here the CDR3 DNA reads TGTGCCAGCAGCTTAGCGATTTTGGACAGGGACACTGAAGCTTTCTTT. The V gene is TRBV7-9, the J gene TRBJ1-1; TRBD1 aligns across 8 bases. Germline CDR1 SEHNR, CDR2 FQNEAQ (reference sequence). V was clipped by 0 bases and J by 3 bases; unmatched bases: 6. The CDR3 consists of 16 residues.

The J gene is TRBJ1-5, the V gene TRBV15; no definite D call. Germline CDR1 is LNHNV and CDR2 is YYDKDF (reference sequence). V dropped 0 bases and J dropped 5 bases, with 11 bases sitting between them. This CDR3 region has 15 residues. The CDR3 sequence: CATSRDLGGHQPQHF. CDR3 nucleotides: TGTGCCACCAGCAGAGATTTGGGAGGGCATCAGCCCCAGCATTTT.

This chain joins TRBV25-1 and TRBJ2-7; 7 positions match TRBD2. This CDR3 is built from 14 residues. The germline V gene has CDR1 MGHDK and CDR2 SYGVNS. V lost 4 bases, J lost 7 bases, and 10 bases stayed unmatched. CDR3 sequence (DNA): TGTGCCAGCAGTGGCGGGGGTTACGGCGGTGAGCAGTACTTC. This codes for CASSGGGYGGEQYF.

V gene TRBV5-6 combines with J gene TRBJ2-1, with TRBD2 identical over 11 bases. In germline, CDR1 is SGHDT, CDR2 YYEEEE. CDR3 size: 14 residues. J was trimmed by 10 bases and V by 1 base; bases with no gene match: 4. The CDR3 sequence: CASSLRLAGWEQFF. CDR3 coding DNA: TGTGCCAGCAGCTTGAGACTAGCGGGGTGGGAGCAGTTCTTC.

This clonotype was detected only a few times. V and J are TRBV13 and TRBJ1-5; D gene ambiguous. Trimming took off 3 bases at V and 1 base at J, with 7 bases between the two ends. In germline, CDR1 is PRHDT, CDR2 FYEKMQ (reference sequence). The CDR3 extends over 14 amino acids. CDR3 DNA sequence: TGTGCCAGCAGCTTCGGACCGAGCAATCAGCCCCAGCATTTT. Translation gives CASSFGPSNQPQHF.

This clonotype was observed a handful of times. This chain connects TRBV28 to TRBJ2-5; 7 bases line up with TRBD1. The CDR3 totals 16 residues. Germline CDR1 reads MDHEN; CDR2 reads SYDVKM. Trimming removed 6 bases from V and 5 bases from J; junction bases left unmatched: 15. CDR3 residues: CASRVLGDSVRETQYF. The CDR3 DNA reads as TGTGCCAGCAGGGTTTTGGGGGACAGTGTGAGGGAGACCCAGTACTTC.

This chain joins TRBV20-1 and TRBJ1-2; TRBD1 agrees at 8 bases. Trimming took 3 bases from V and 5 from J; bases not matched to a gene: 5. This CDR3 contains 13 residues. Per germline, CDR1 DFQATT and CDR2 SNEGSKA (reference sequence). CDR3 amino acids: CSARDRERYGYTF. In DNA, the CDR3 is TGCAGTGCTAGGGACAGGGAGAGATATGGCTACACCTTC.

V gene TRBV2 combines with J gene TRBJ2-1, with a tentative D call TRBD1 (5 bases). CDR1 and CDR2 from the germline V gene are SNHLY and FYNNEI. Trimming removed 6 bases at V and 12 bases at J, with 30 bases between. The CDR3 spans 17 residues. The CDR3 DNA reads TGTGCCAGCAGCGTAGTTGCAGGCCCTGTGGCGGACAACGTGCAGTTCTTC. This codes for CASSVVAGPVADNVQFF.

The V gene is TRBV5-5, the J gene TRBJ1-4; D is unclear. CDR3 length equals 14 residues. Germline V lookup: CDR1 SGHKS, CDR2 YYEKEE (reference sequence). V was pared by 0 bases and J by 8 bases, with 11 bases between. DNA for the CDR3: TGTGCCAGCAGCTTGGCTAGGAAAGGAGAAAAACTGTTTTTT. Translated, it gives CASSLARKGEKLFF.

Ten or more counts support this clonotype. The CDR3 sequence is CASSLDIRSYEQYV. The CDR3 DNA reads TGTGCCAGCAGTCTGGACATTAGATCCTACGAGCAGTACGTC. The chain is built from TRBV12-3 or TRBV12-4 and TRBJ2-7; D is possibly TRBD1 (5 bases). V was trimmed by 5 bases and J by 1 base, leaving 12 bases between them. This CDR3 contains 14 residues.

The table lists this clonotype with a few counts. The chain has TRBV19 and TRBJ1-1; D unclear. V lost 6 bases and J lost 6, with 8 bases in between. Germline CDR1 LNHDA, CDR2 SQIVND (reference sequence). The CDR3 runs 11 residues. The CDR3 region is CASRAAAEAFF. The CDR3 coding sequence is TGTGCCAGTAGGGCGGCAGCTGAAGCTTTCTTT.

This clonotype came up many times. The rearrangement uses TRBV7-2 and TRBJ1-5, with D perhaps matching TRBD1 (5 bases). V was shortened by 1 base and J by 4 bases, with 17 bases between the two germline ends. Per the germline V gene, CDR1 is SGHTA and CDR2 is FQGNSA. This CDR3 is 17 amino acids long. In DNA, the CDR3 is TGTGCCAGCAGCTTAGATTCCCGAGACAGCCAAAATCAGCCCCAGCATTTT. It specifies CASSLDSRDSQNQPQHF.

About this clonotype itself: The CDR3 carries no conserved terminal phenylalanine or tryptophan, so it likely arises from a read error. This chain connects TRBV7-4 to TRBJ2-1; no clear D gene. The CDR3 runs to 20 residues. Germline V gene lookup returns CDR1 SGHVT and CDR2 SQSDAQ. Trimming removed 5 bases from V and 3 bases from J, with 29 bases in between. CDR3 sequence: CASSPLIYPTPGHLYNEQFI. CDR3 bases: TGTGCCAGCAGCCCACTAATTTACCCGACCCCTGGGCATCTCTACAATGAGCAGTTCATC.

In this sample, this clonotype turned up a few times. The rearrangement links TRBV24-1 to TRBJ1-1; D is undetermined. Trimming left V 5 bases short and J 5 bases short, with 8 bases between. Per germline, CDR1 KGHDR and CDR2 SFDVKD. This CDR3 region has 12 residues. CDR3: CATSVTGTEAFF. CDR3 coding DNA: TGTGCCACCAGTGTAACCGGGACTGAAGCTTTCTTT.

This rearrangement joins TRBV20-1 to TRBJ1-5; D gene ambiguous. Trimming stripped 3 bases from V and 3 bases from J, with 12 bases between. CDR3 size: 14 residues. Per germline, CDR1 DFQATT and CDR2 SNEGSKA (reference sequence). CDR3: CSASRLDANQPQHF. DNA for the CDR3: TGCAGTGCTAGCCGTCTTGATGCCAATCAGCCCCAGCATTTT.

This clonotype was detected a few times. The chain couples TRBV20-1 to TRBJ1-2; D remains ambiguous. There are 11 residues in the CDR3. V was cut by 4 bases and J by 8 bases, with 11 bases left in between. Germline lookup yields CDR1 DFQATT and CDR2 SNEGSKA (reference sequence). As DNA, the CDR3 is TGCAGTGCTACTGACCCGAGCGGCTACACCTTC. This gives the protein CSATDPSGYTF.

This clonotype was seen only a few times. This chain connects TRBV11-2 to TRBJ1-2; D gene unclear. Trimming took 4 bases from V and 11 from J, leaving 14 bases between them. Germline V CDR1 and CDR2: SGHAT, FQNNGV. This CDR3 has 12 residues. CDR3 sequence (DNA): TGTGCCAGCAGCTCAGGACCGCAGAGTTACACCTTC. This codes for CASSSGPQSYTF.

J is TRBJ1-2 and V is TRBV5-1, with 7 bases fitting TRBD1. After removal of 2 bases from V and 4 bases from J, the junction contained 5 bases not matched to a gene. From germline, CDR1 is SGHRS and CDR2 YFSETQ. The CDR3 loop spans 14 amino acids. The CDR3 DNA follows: TGCGCCAGCAGCTTCGGGACAGACTTCTATGGCTACACCTTC. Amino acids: CASSFGTDFYGYTF.

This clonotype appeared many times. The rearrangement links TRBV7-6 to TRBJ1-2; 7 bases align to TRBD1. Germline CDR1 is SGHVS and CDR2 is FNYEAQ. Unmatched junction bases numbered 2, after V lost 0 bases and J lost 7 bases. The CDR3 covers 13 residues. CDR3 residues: CASSLAGGGGYTF. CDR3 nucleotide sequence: TGTGCCAGCAGCTTAGCAGGGGGCGGTGGCTACACCTTC.

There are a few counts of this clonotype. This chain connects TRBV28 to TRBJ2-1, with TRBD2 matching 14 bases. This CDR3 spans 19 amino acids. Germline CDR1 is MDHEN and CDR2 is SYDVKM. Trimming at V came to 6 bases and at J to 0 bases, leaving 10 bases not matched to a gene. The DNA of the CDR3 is TGTGCCAGCAGACCGAGGACTAGCGGGGGGTCGAGCTCCTACAATGAGCAGTTCTTC. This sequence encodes CASRPRTSGGSSSYNEQFF.

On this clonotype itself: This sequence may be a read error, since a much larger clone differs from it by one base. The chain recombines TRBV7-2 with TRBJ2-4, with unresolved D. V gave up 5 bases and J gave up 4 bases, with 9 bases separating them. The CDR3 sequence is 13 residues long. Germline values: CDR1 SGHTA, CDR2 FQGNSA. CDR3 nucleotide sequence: TGTGCCAGCAGCCACTCGCCTAAAAACATTCAGTACTTC. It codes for CASSHSPKNIQYF. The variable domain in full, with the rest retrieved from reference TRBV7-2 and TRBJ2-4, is GAGVSQSPSNKVTEKGKDVELRCDPISGHTALYWYRQSLGQGLEFLIYFQGNSAPDKSGLPSDRFSAERTGGSVSTLTIQRTQQEDSAVYLCASSHSPKNIQYFGAGTRLSVL.

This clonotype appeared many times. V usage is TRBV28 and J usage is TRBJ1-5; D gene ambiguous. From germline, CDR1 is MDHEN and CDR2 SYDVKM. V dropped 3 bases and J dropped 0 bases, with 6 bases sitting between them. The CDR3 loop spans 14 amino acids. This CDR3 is CASSFGYSNQPQHF. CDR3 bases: TGTGCCAGCAGTTTCGGGTATAGCAATCAGCCCCAGCATTTT.

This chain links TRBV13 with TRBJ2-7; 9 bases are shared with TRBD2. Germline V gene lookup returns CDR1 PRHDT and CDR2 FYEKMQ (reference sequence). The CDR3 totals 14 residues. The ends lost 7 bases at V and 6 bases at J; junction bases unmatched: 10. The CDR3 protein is CASTAGGVLGEQYV. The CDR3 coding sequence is TGTGCCAGCACCGCGGGGGGGGTCCTTGGCGAGCAGTACGTC.

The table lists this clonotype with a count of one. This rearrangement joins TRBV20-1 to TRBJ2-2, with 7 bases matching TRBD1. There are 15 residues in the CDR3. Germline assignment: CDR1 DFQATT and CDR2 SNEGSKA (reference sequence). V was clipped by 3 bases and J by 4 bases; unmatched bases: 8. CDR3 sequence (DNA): TGCAGTGCTAGCCTTTGGACAGGAGGCACCGGGGAGCTGTTTTTT. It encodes CSASLWTGGTGELFF.